The clone carrying this T cell receptor beta chain was seen at least ten times. Its cognate antigen is unknown. This sample was taken from a study of T-cell reconstitution after alpha-beta-depleted transplantation in children. Notes on the study in general: A year post-transplant, T-cell counts and diversity derived mostly from newly produced T cells. Surviving recipient cells, namely T cells and thymic progenitors, were the source of high day-60 TCRbeta diversity in some patients. Alpha-beta T cells about two months after transplant reportedly derived from several hundred expanded graft clones.

Construction of the TCRbeta library involved unique molecular identifiers. One entry per CDR3 protein, called by TCRdb with MiXCR from the PCR reads. The sample consists of approximately 85,000 distinct CDR3 sequences, about a sixth of them appearing once. V dropped 7 bases and J dropped 5 bases, with 15 bases sitting between them. Germline values: CDR1 DFQATT, CDR2 SNEGSKA (reference sequence). This CDR3 spans 13 amino acids. Sequences were derived from PBMCs, mostly from graft donor cells, sampled 180 days after TCRalphabeta/CD19-depleted stem cell transplant. The receptor comes from a male patient aged 2 to 10 who had a stem cell transplant for acute lymphoblastic leukemia, so the T cells may come from the graft donor. The chain links TRBV20-1 to TRBJ1-5, with D possibly TRBD1 on 5 matching bases. CDR3 sequence: CSGRTQGDQPQHF. The CDR3 DNA sequence: TGCAGTGGCCGGACCCAGGGCGATCAGCCCCAGCATTTT.